This T cell receptor (beta chain) came from a study of high-grade serous ovarian cancer treatment subgroups. Clones were sequenced by immunoSEQ multiplex PCR, and TCRdb holds only the in-frame ones, with some missing. In the table there are about 4,700 clones, around 66% of which are singletons. This CDR3 has 14 residues. With 1 base removed from V and 6 bases from J, the gap between germline ends came to 9 bases. Germline V gives CDR1 SGHVS, CDR2 FNYEAQ. Tumor samples were obtained before definitive surgery or chemotherapy. Sequencing was carried out using tumor tissue. The clonotype was recovered from a human donor with high-grade serous ovarian cancer. The V call is TRBV7-6, the J call TRBJ2-2, with D unresolved. The CDR3 region has the DNA TGTGCCAGCAGCTTAGACTCCCGTCCCGGGGAGCTGTTTTTT. Protein product: CASSLDSRPGELFF. The variable domain in full, with the rest retrieved from reference TRBV7-6 and TRBJ2-2, is GAGVSQSPRYKVTKRGQDVALRCDPISGHVSLYWYRQALGQGPEFLTYFNYEAQQDKSGLPNDRFSAERPEGSISTLTIQRTEQRDSAMYRCASSLDSRPGELFFGEGSRLTVL.